This TCR beta chain was captured by sequencing in a study of Graves' ophthalmopathy and Graves' hyperthyroidism. Overall study context: Samples of peripheral blood were obtained at initial diagnosis, prior to treatment of any kind.

Active ophthalmopathy (CAS at least 3, NOSPECS at least 4), lasting under 3 months. PBMCs stemmed from 7.5 to 10 ml of fresh peripheral blood. Investigators amplified TCR beta CDR3 regions from RNA transcripts. HTBI primers were used in a first-round RT-PCR, which preceded a second-round multiplex PCR. TCRdb processed the multiplex PCR reads anew with MiXCR; each CDR3 protein has one entry. The data hold 300,000 to 350,000 distinct CDR3 sequences, with roughly 17% observed a single time. CDR1 and CDR2 from the germline V gene are SQVTM and ANQGSEA. The CDR3 runs 14 residues. This TCR came from an adult man with Graves' ophthalmopathy. Material: peripheral blood. The chain combines TRBV29-1 with TRBJ2-7; D uncertain. The better agreement between TRBJ2-1 and the DNA end casts doubt on the J call. The CDR3 reads CSVEDRNYSYEQFF. In DNA, the CDR3 is TGCAGCGTTGAAGATCGCAACTACTCCTACGAGCAGTTCTTC.